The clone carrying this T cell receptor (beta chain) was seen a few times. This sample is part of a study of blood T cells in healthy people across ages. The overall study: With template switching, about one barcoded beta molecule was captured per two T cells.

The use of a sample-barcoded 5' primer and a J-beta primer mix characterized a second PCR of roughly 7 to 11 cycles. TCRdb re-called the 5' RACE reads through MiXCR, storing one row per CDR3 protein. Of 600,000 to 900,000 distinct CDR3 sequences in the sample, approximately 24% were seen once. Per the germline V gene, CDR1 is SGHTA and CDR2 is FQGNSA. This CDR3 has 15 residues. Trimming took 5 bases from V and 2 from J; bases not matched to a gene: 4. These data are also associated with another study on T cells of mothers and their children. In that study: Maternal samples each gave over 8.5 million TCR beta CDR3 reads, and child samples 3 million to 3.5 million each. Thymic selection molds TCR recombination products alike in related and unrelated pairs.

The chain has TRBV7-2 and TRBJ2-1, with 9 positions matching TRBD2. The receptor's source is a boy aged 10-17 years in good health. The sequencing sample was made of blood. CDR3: CASSRTSATYNEQFF. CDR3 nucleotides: TGTGCCAGCAGCAGGACTAGCGCAACCTACAATGAGCAGTTCTTC. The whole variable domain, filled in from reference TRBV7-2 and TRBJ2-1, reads GAGVSQSPSNKVTEKGKDVELRCDPISGHTALYWYRQSLGQGLEFLIYFQGNSAPDKSGLPSDRFSAERTGGSVSTLTIQRTQQEDSAVYLCASSRTSATYNEQFFGPGTRLTVL.